Below, one T cell receptor (beta chain) is given with its context. Its specificity is not known. The TCR beta libraries used 2 to 2.5 micrograms of genomic DNA that came from cryopreserved PBMCs. The data originate from a study of cytotoxic CD8 clonotypes in ibrutinib-treated CLL. Study in general: After a median of approximately 70 months, 14 patients stayed remitted and approximately twelve progressed; responses had been partial in about 24 and complete in 2.

General study findings and limits: Samples from sustained-remission and progressing patients were taken at different times. Clonality, elevated at ibrutinib response, dropped back toward baseline at progression.

The assay was immunoSEQ multiplex PCR, and TCRdb's table has in-frame clones only and misses some. The sample carries almost 85,000 clones, about 86% recorded once. This CDR3 is 13 amino acids long. Looked up from germline, CDR1 is SGHRS and CDR2 is YFSETQ. Trimming took off 4 bases at V and 7 bases at J, with 14 bases between the two ends. Here the sequenced sample was PBMCs, taken before ibrutinib treatment. This receptor was identified in a human donor with chronic lymphocytic leukemia. This chain uses TRBV5-1 with TRBJ1-1; tentatively, D is TRBD1 (6 bases). CDR3 sequence (DNA): TGCGCCAGCAGCCCTAGTGGACAGTTTGAAGCTTTCTTT. This gives the protein CASSPSGQFEAFF.